This T cell receptor (beta chain) stems from a study of T-cell memory formation after mild COVID-19 (dated by TCRdb to the early 2020s). General notes on the study: Most TCR sequence clusters were specific to one of the two donors. Longitudinal TCRalpha and TCRbeta repertoire sequencing tracked T-cell clones expanding and contracting after mild COVID-19 in a couple of donors. Two young, previously healthy adult volunteers made up the cohort, one male and one female. Study-wide conclusions, independent of this receptor: The second-wave clones that peaked on day 37 were not confirmed to be SARS-CoV-2 specific. The study included only a couple of mild cases, and larger cohorts that include severe cases with pre-infection samples were judged to be necessary. The detection of some responding clones in pre-infection memory suggests that pre-existing cross-reactive memory T cells joined the SARS-CoV-2 response. From day 15 to 85, contracting clones showed balanced CD4/CD8 phenotypes, whereas a second wave of clones that expanded from day 15 to 37 leaned towards CD4+. Contracting CD4+ clones appeared mostly in the CM and EM memory subsets, whereas CD8+ clones were enriched in EMRA.

Ficoll-Paque density gradient centrifugation was the method used to isolate PBMCs. Sequenced on an Illumina NovaSeq 6000. cDNA libraries for TCRalpha and TCRbeta were prepared by 5'RACE using constant-segment primers, with sample barcodes and unique molecular identifiers added. RNA was extracted from every sample with Trizol reagent. Library amplification was performed in two PCR steps, and a second sample barcode and Illumina TruSeq adapters were introduced in the second step. Sequencing of the libraries was done on an Illumina NovaSeq, producing 2 x 150 bp paired-end reads. Per the original workflow: Reads were demultiplexed and collapsed into UMI-guided consensus sequences with migec v1.2.7. Using mixcr v2.1.11, UMI consensuses were aligned to TRA and TRB V and J templates and then assembled into clonotypes. A clonotype was counted as expanded or contracted only if both edgeR and NoisET called the change significant, with noise models trained on biological replicates. edgeR calls used a false discovery rate-adjusted p below 0.01 and a log2 fold-change threshold of 1. As an exploratory analysis of dynamics, PCA with hierarchical clustering was applied to max-normalized trajectories of the 1000 most abundant clonotypes. Separately sequenced CD4+ and CD8+ repertoires were used to assign the CD4 or CD8 phenotype of responding clones. TCRdb's own reprocessing of the public reads used fastp at Q25 and MiXCR and kept productive beta chains. Each entry merges the rows of one CDR3 protein and shows their most common DNA and genes. None of the V and J calls come from the authors' own analysis; TCRdb made them. For this sample there are a few hundred thousand distinct CDR3 sequences; less than 25% appear just once. The ten largest make up 8.4% of the sample.

To note about this clonotype: This clone's antigen is unknown. Base quality data are lacking; no much larger clone is found one base away.

The germline V gene gives CDR1 as SQVTM and CDR2 as ANQGSEA. The CDR3 runs 10 amino acids, cysteine and phenylalanine included. Just the 30-base CDR3 DNA is kept, in frame starting at base 1. Trimming at the junction amounts to 5 bases on V and 0 bases on J, and the germline ends lie 1 base apart. The chain employs TRBV29-1 and TRBJ1-1, with the D segment identity uncertain. Material for sequencing was PBMCs or a T cell subset sorted from them (not recorded which). The origin of this receptor is an adult woman who had mild COVID-19 (a few samples of this study predate the infection). The sample titles of this study are shuffled in the database, so cell type and time point are left out; the donor was told from shared clones. The base sequence is TGCAGCGTTTTGAACACTGAAGCTTTCTTT. The resulting protein is CSVLNTEAFF.